The 27 T cell receptor beta chains below come from one sample, sequenced in a study of T cells after yellow fever vaccination. MiXCR was run by TCRdb on the 5' RACE reads, yielding one entry per CDR3 protein. The data hold under 500,000 distinct CDR3 sequences, with under 20% observed a single time. The sequences come from PBMCs, collected before the yellow fever booster vaccination. The receptors shown here come from a man in his late teens or twenties who received the YFV17D yellow fever vaccine.

The chain carries TRBV25-1 and TRBJ1-1; D possibly corresponds to TRBD1 (5 bases). With 6 bases removed from V and 6 bases from J, the gap between germline ends came to 29 bases. The germline V gene encodes CDR1 MGHDK and CDR2 SYGVNS. The CDR3 length is 18 residues. CDR3 loop: CASRENKGQGRGQPEAFF. The CDR3 DNA reads TGTGCCAGCAGGGAGAATAAGGGTCAGGGAAGAGGTCAACCTGAAGCTTTCTTT.

This clonotype was seen a few times. The chain has TRBV6-6 and TRBJ1-5; D not resolved. In germline, CDR1 is MNHNY, CDR2 SVGAGI (reference sequence). With 5 bases removed from V and 2 bases from J, the gap between germline ends came to 13 bases. CDR3 length: 15 amino acids. The CDR3 DNA follows: TGTGCCAGCAGTCTAGTGGCAATTGGCAATCAGCCCCAGCATTTT. This sequence encodes CASSLVAIGNQPQHF.

The chain couples TRBV2 to TRBJ1-2; D is possibly TRBD1 (6 bases). The CDR3 has 12 amino acids. V lost 6 bases to trimming and J lost 4 bases, with 9 bases between them. Germline CDR1 is SNHLY and CDR2 is FYNNEI. The CDR3 DNA reads as TGTGCCAGCAGGACAGGAGGCTATGGCTACACCTTC. It translates to CASRTGGYGYTF.

This clonotype was detected only a few times. Sequence at one end of the junction differs from germline and may be a read error. The rearrangement joins TRBV6-2 or TRBV6-3 to TRBJ1-2; the D is unclear. CDR1 MNHEY and CDR2 SVGEGT come from the germline V gene. This CDR3 has 12 residues. The DNA for the CDR3 is TGTGCCAGCACCTCGACATCTGGGATTCAGAGCTTC. Amino acid sequence: CASTSTSGIQSF.

This clonotype was recorded a few times. The rearrangement links TRBV2 to TRBJ1-5, with D maybe TRBD1 (5 bases). From germline, CDR1 is SNHLY and CDR2 FYNNEI. Trimming removed 8 bases at V and 5 bases at J, with 10 bases between. The CDR3 length is 12 residues. CDR3 bases: TGTGCCAGCCGTGGGGGGGATCAGCCCCAGCATTTT. Translated: CASRGGDQPQHF.

This clonotype has more than one count but fewer than ten. The rearrangement links TRBV6-5 to TRBJ2-2, with TRBD2 matching 11 bases. Trimming cost V 7 bases and J 6 bases; bases outside gene matches: 4. This CDR3 spans 14 amino acids. CDR1 is MNHEY, CDR2 SVGAGI, per germline. The CDR3 DNA sequence: TGTGCCAGCATGCCGGGACTAGCGGCCGGGGAGCTGTTTTTT. Amino acids: CASMPGLAAGELFF.

This clonotype was found many times. V usage is TRBV10-1 and J usage is TRBJ1-4; D is uncertain. Trimming removed 0 bases at V and 4 bases at J, with 6 bases between. Germline-derived CDR1 and CDR2 are WNHNN and SYGVQD (reference sequence). CDR3 length equals 14 residues. The CDR3 DNA sequence: TGCGCCAGCAGTGAGTCCGCGAGTAATGAAAAACTGTTTTTT. It yields the protein CASSESASNEKLFF.

CDR3 region: CASSQLDGPDTQYF. The CDR3, as DNA: TGCGCCAGCAGCCAATTAGATGGGCCAGATACGCAGTATTTT. This chain links TRBV4-1 with TRBJ2-3; D is uncertain. Germline CDR1 is MGHRA and CDR2 is YSYEKL. The CDR3 covers 14 residues. V dropped 2 bases and J dropped 4 bases, with 10 bases sitting between them.

The chain couples TRBV20-1 to TRBJ2-2; 14 bases agree with TRBD2. The CDR3 loop spans 17 amino acids. The germline V gene encodes CDR1 DFQATT and CDR2 SNEGSKA (reference sequence). The J segment lost 2 bases and the V segment lost 1 base, leaving 3 bases of the junction unmatched. The CDR3 here is CSARATSGGGNTGELFF. DNA of the CDR3: TGCAGTGCTAGAGCGACTAGCGGGGGGGGCAACACCGGGGAGCTGTTTTTT.

The genes are TRBV4-1 and TRBJ2-4, with 7 bases lining up with TRBD1. Per the germline V gene, CDR1 is MGHRA and CDR2 is YSYEKL. With 4 bases clipped from V and 9 bases from J, the junction kept 12 bases outside the gene matches. This CDR3 spans 15 amino acids. CDR3 sequence (DNA): TGCGCCAGCAGCCGTGTGGGGGCAGGGGGTAGCATTCAGTACTTC. It codes for CASSRVGAGGSIQYF.

The sample holds a few counts of this clonotype. The chain joins TRBV7-2 to TRBJ2-7; no clear D. V dropped 0 bases and J dropped 6 bases, with 9 bases sitting between them. The germline V gene has CDR1 SGHTA and CDR2 FQGNSA. The CDR3 has 13 amino acids. This CDR3 is CASSLASTGEQYF. The DNA of the CDR3 is TGTGCCAGCAGCTTAGCCAGCACTGGCGAGCAGTACTTC.

This clonotype was observed at least ten times. The chain employs TRBV7-2 and TRBJ2-7; D is ambiguous. Germline V lookup: CDR1 SGHTA, CDR2 FQGNSA. The CDR3 is 14 amino acids. V was shortened by 3 bases and J by 0 bases, with 9 bases between the two germline ends. Here the CDR3 reads CASSFRVSSYEQYV. The CDR3 DNA is TGTGCCAGCAGCTTCCGCGTCAGCTCCTACGAGCAGTACGTC.

In this sample, this clonotype turned up a few times. The DNA for the CDR3 is TGCGCCAGCAGCCAAGAGCCAGTGCTTAACTATGGCTACACCTTC. Its translation is CASSQEPVLNYGYTF. The V and J genes are TRBV4-3 and TRBJ1-2; no firm D call. This CDR3 has 15 amino acids. V dropped 0 bases and J dropped 1 base, with 9 bases sitting between them. The germline V gene encodes CDR1 LGHNA and CDR2 YSLEER.

This clonotype was counted a few times. The chain has TRBV6-5 and TRBJ2-1, with unresolved D. Germline V gene data show CDR1 as MNHEY and CDR2 as SVGAGI. CDR3 length: 14 residues. Trimming removed 3 bases from V and 9 bases from J, with 15 bases in between. The CDR3 DNA sequence: TGTGCCAGCAGTTATGGTAACGTGGGCGGTGAGCAGTTCTTC. Protein: CASSYGNVGGEQFF.

The rearrangement joins TRBV29-1 to TRBJ2-7; tentatively, D is TRBD1 (5 bases). Germline V gives CDR1 SQVTM, CDR2 ANQGSEA. CDR3 size: 13 residues. Trimming left V 2 bases short and J 2 bases short, with 10 bases between. CDR3 region: CSVESTGTYEQYF. CDR3 coding DNA: TGCAGCGTTGAAAGTACAGGCACCTACGAGCAGTACTTC.

The chain couples TRBV10-3 to TRBJ2-3; D possibly uses TRBD1 or TRBD2 (5 bases each). The germline V gene encodes CDR1 ENHRY and CDR2 SYGVKD. This CDR3 spans 16 amino acids. V was shortened by 0 bases and J by 0 bases, with 10 bases between the two germline ends. The CDR3 coding sequence is TGTGCCATCAGTGAGTCGGGGGACCTGAGCACAGATACGCAGTATTTT. Amino acids: CAISESGDLSTDTQYF.

A few counts support this clonotype. J is TRBJ1-4 and V is TRBV30, with 7 bases identical to TRBD1. Trimming at V came to 0 bases and at J to 4 bases, leaving 2 bases not matched to a gene. This CDR3 contains 14 residues. Germline-derived CDR1 and CDR2 are GTSNPN and SVGIG (reference sequence). Here the CDR3 reads CAWSVGDSNEKLFF. CDR3 in DNA: TGTGCCTGGAGTGTGGGGGACAGTAATGAAAAACTGTTTTTT.

The rearrangement links TRBV7-9 to TRBJ1-4; D gene uncertain. V dropped 1 base and J dropped 11 bases, with 11 bases sitting between them. This CDR3 is built from 13 residues. CDR1 is SEHNR, CDR2 FQNEAQ, per germline (reference sequence). The CDR3 DNA reads TGTGCCAGCAGCTTAGGGGTTGGAGGGAAACTGTTTTTT. This translates into CASSLGVGGKLFF.

This clonotype was picked up a small number of times. The chain carries TRBV6-2 or TRBV6-3 and TRBJ2-5; 8 nucleotides agree with TRBD2. Germline V gives CDR1 MNHEY, CDR2 SVGEGT. This CDR3 spans 16 amino acids. The trim removed 7 bases at V and 1 base at J, leaving 11 bases unmatched. The CDR3 loop is CASTLLGGGTQETQYF. CDR3 bases: TGTGCCAGCACTTTATTGGGCGGGGGGACCCAAGAGACCCAGTACTTC.

This clonotype occurred a few times. The V and J genes are TRBV6-5 and TRBJ2-7; 9 bases are a match to TRBD1. This CDR3 contains 16 residues. V gave up 2 bases and J gave up 5 bases; unmatched junction bases: 10. Looked up from germline, CDR1 is MNHEY and CDR2 is SVGAGI. The CDR3 bases are TGTGCCAGCAGTTACGGCCACCAAGGGACAGGGAACGAGCAGTACTTC. Residues: CASSYGHQGTGNEQYF.

The rearrangement joins TRBV5-5 to TRBJ2-3, with D tentatively TRBD1 or TRBD2 (5 bases each). CDR3 length: 14 residues. Germline V gives CDR1 SGHKS, CDR2 YYEKEE (reference sequence). V dropped 0 bases and J dropped 4 bases, with 9 bases sitting between them. Written as DNA, the CDR3 is TGTGCCAGCAGCTTGGTAAGGGGAGCAGATACGCAGTATTTT. It yields the protein CASSLVRGADTQYF. Filled out from reference TRBV5-5 and TRBJ2-3, the complete variable domain reads DAGVTQSPTHLIKTRGQQVTLRCSPISGHKSVSWYQQVLGQGPQFIFQYYEKEERGRGNFPDRFSARQFPNYSSELNVNALLLGDSALYLCASSLVRGADTQYFGPGTRLTVL.

This clonotype occurred many times. The chain links TRBV5-1 to TRBJ2-1; TRBD2 aligns across 10 bases. V lost 1 base and J lost 5; bases outside the gene matches: 6. The length of the CDR3 is 16 residues. Germline loops: CDR1 SGHRS, CDR2 YFSETQ. In DNA form, the CDR3 reads TGCGCCAGCAGCTTGACCCCCAGCGGGGGGGACAATGAGCAGTTCTTC. Translated: CASSLTPSGGDNEQFF.

This clonotype was found a few times. The chain joins TRBV11-2 to TRBJ2-2; TRBD1 aligns across 7 bases. The J segment lost 6 bases and the V segment lost 3 bases, leaving 10 bases of the junction unmatched. This CDR3 is 16 amino acids long. Germline V gene data show CDR1 as SGHAT and CDR2 as FQNNGV. CDR3 residues: CASSFDRAGGAGELFF. The CDR3 DNA follows: TGTGCCAGCAGCTTTGACAGGGCGGGCGGCGCCGGGGAGCTGTTTTTT.

This clonotype was found a few times. The genes are TRBV12-3 or TRBV12-4 and TRBJ2-2; a possible D gene is TRBD1 (5 bases). V gave up 7 bases and J gave up 1 base, with 10 bases separating them. This CDR3 comprises 14 residues. CDR3 sequence reads: CASILTGNTGELFF. The DNA of the CDR3 is TGTGCCAGCATCCTCACAGGGAACACCGGGGAGCTGTTTTTT.

This clonotype occurred a few times. This sequence joins TRBV3-1 and TRBJ2-1; 7 bases map to TRBD2. Germline trimming cut 1 base from V and 10 bases from J; bases unmatched to any gene: 10. This CDR3 is 15 amino acids long. The germline gives CDR1 LGHDT, CDR2 YNNKEL (reference sequence). CDR3 bases: TGTGCCAGCAGCCAAGTTATGCTAGCGGAACCAGAGCAGTTCTTC. Translation gives CASSQVMLAEPEQFF.

This clonotype was found a few times. The chain recombines TRBV4-1 with TRBJ1-4, with unresolved D. From germline, CDR1 is MGHRA and CDR2 YSYEKL. The CDR3 loop spans 16 amino acids. V shed 0 bases and J shed 0 bases, with 8 bases lying between them. CDR3 region: CASSQDRGATNEKLFF. The CDR3 region has the DNA TGCGCCAGCAGCCAAGATCGAGGTGCAACTAATGAAAAACTGTTTTTT.

In its sample, this clonotype was seen a few times. The chain employs TRBV12-3 or TRBV12-4 and TRBJ1-1; D is unresolved. This CDR3 is 14 amino acids long. V shed 6 bases and J shed 0 bases, with 11 bases lying between them. The CDR3 DNA reads TGTGCCAGCAGGGCACGGGAAATGAACACTGAAGCTTTCTTT. It encodes CASRAREMNTEAFF.